One and the same sample provided the 11 T cell receptor beta chains below, sequenced in a study of long-term antiretroviral therapy in people with HIV. Runs used v3.0 of the immunoSEQ assay and were done at survey level. Sequencing used immunoSEQ multiplex PCR; TCRdb keeps in-frame clones, though not all of them. In the table there are tens of thousands of clones, 85% to 95% of which are singletons. This material consisted of unsorted PBMCs, taken 5.3 years after starting antiretroviral therapy. Source of these receptors: a man aged 45-60 years with HIV.

This clone was counted a single time. The CDR3 spells CASSPTGAYEQYF. The DNA of the CDR3 is TGTGCCAGCAGCCCGACAGGGGCCTACGAGCAGTACTTC. The chain carries TRBV7-2 and TRBJ2-7, with 8 bases fitting TRBD1. Germline loops: CDR1 SGHTA, CDR2 FQGNSA. With V trimmed by 5 bases and J by 2 bases, 2 bases remained unmatched. The CDR3 contains 13 residues.

The chain carries TRBV5-6 and TRBJ1-3, with TRBD1 identical over 7 bases. In germline, CDR1 is SGHDT, CDR2 YYEEEE. J lost 6 bases, V lost 3 bases, and 6 bases had no gene match. The CDR3 is made up of 14 amino acids. CDR3 sequence: CASSYDRAENTIYF. The DNA of the CDR3 is TGTGCCAGCAGCTATGACAGGGCCGAAAACACCATATATTTT.

The chain uses TRBV4-3 and TRBJ1-5, with D hard to call. V lost 0 bases and J 4 bases, leaving 16 bases between the germline ends. CDR1 and CDR2 (germline): LGHNA, YSLEER. CDR3 length: 17 amino acids. The CDR3 DNA reads TGCGCCAGCAGCCAAGATCTGTCAGAAGAATGGAATCAGCCCCAGCATTTT. This gives the protein CASSQDLSEEWNQPQHF.

The chain recombines TRBV5-6 with TRBJ1-2; D ambiguous. The germline V and J ends were trimmed by 0 bases and 4 bases, with 7 bases remaining between them. The CDR3 loop spans 13 amino acids. Per the germline V gene, CDR1 is SGHDT and CDR2 is YYEEEE. The CDR3 DNA reads TGTGCCAGCAGCTTGGGGGTGCGCTATGGCTACACCTTC. This encodes CASSLGVRYGYTF.

This chain connects TRBV23-1 to TRBJ2-4; D possibly matches TRBD1 or TRBD2 (5 bases each). TRBV23-1 is an ORF, and what it does is uncertain. The CDR3 extends over 17 amino acids. Trimming stripped 4 bases from V and 1 base from J, with 17 bases between. CDR3 bases: TGCGCCAGCAGTCTGAGGGGTGAGGGGCGCGCCAAAAACATTCAGTACTTC. This gives the protein CASSLRGEGRAKNIQYF.

Remarks on this clone: The sample contains more than one DNA sequence encoding this CDR3. The gene calls are TRBV4-1 and TRBJ2-7; D assignment may be TRBD1 or TRBD2 (6 bases each). V lost 1 base to trimming and J lost 4 bases, with 11 bases between them. This CDR3 has 14 residues. CDR1 and CDR2 (germline): MGHRA, YSYEKL. The DNA of the CDR3 is TGCGCCAGCAGCCAAGCACAGGGAGGTTACGAGCAGTACTTC. As protein: CASSQAQGGYEQYF.

The J gene is TRBJ1-1, the V gene TRBV6-6; D is undetermined. The germline CDR1 and CDR2 sequences are MNHNY and SVGAGI (reference sequence). Trimming pared 5 bases from V and 6 bases from J, leaving 10 bases between. The CDR3 runs to 12 residues. The CDR3 loop is CASSLPQSEAFF. The CDR3 DNA sequence: TGTGCCAGCAGTCTCCCACAATCTGAAGCTTTCTTT.

This chain uses TRBV29-1 with TRBJ1-3, with D perhaps matching TRBD1 (5 bases). V was trimmed by 6 bases and J by 3 bases, leaving 15 bases between them. Looked up from germline, CDR1 is SQVTM and CDR2 is ANQGSEA. The length of the CDR3 is 14 residues. CDR3 sequence (DNA): TGCAGCGTCCCCGGGGGAAACGGTGGAAACACCATATATTTT. Its protein product is CSVPGGNGGNTIYF. The full variable domain, rest sourced from reference TRBV29-1 and TRBJ1-3, is SAVISQKPSRDICQRGTSLTIQCQVDSQVTMMFWYRQQPGQSLTLIATANQGSEATYESGFVIDKFPISRPNLTFSTLTVSNMSPEDSSIYLCSVPGGNGGNTIYFGEGSWLTVV.

The chain uses TRBV28 and TRBJ1-1; 8 nucleotides line up with TRBD1. This CDR3 region has 16 residues. V lost 3 bases to trimming and J lost 4 bases; unmatched junction nucleotides: 10. The germline V gene has CDR1 MDHEN and CDR2 SYDVKM. The CDR3 DNA sequence: TGTGCCAGCAGTTTTCCGCAAGGACAGGGCAGCACTGAAGCTTTCTTT. This sequence encodes CASSFPQGQGSTEAFF.

The chain joins TRBV19 to TRBJ2-7; D assignment may be TRBD1 or TRBD2 (5 bases each). The germline V gene has CDR1 LNHDA and CDR2 SQIVND (reference sequence). The CDR3 runs 14 residues. V was cut by 5 bases and J by 2 bases, with 13 bases left in between. The CDR3 spells CASSLGTAAYEQYF. For the CDR3, the DNA is TGTGCCAGTAGTTTAGGGACGGCGGCCTACGAGCAGTACTTC.

Concerning this clone: The identical CDR3 is also encoded by other nucleotide sequences in the sample. The chain joins TRBV5-1 to TRBJ2-7; a possible D gene is TRBD1 (6 bases). This CDR3 contains 13 residues. CDR1 SGHRS and CDR2 YFSETQ come from the germline V gene. V dropped 0 bases and J dropped 4 bases, with 8 bases sitting between them. For the CDR3, the DNA is TGCGCCAGCAGCTTGGGAGGGGGTTACGAGCAGTACTTC. Translation gives CASSLGGGYEQYF.